Listed here are 30 T cell receptor beta chains from one sample, sequenced in a study of blood T cell repertoires in COVID-19. The data were produced by immunoSEQ multiplex PCR, yet TCRdb's version contains in-frame clones alone and is incomplete. The data contain 90,000 to 110,000 clones, over 80% of them seen just once; the ten biggest clones take up 15% to 20%. The sequenced sample was peripheral blood. Receptors were obtained from a woman aged 55 to 70 with acute or convalescent COVID-19.

This clone was counted between two and nine times. V gene TRBV5-1 combines with J gene TRBJ1-2; possibly TRBD1 for D (6 bases). CDR1 and CDR2 from the germline V gene are SGHRS and YFSETQ. Trimming stripped 4 bases from V and 4 bases from J, with 8 bases between. This CDR3 has 12 residues. The CDR3: CASSEGVYGYTF. In DNA form, the CDR3 reads TGCGCCAGCAGCGAGGGGGTCTATGGCTACACCTTC. Full variable domain (missing parts from reference TRBV5-1 and TRBJ1-2): KAGVTQTPRYLIKTRGQQVTLSCSPISGHRSVSWYQQTPGQGLQFLFEYFSETQRNKGNFPGRFSGRQFSNSRSEMNVSTLELGDSALYLCASSEGVYGYTFGSGTRLTVV.

This chain uses TRBV28 with TRBJ1-2; TRBD1 matches 7 bases. Trimming at V came to 6 bases and at J to 10 bases, leaving 5 bases not matched to a gene. The CDR3 sequence is 11 residues long. The germline V gene encodes CDR1 MDHEN and CDR2 SYDVKM. This CDR3 reads CASSDRAVYTF. CDR3 coding DNA: TGTGCCAGCAGCGACAGGGCTGTCTACACCTTC.

The chain is built from TRBV2 and TRBJ1-2, with a possible D match to TRBD1 (6 bases). Per the germline V gene, CDR1 is SNHLY and CDR2 is FYNNEI. This CDR3 contains 14 residues. V lost 3 bases, J lost 5 bases, and 13 bases lay in between. The CDR3 loop is CASSDEGVRYGYTF. The CDR3 DNA sequence: TGTGCCAGCAGTGATGAGGGGGTTCGGTATGGCTACACCTTC.

This clone was seen only a few times. The chain is built from TRBV7-8 and TRBJ2-7; D unresolved. The germline V gene has CDR1 SGHVS and CDR2 FQNEAQ. Deletions cut 1 base from V and 6 bases from J, with 10 bases between. This CDR3 region has 13 residues. The DNA of the CDR3 is TGTGCCAGCAGCTTAGGGCAATACACCGAGCAGTACTTC. This translates into CASSLGQYTEQYF.

The gene calls are TRBV28 and TRBJ1-3; tentatively, D is TRBD1 (5 bases). The V end lost 3 bases, the J end lost 0 bases, and 9 bases lay between the germline ends. Germline CDR1 MDHEN, CDR2 SYDVKM. The CDR3 totals 15 residues. CDR3 DNA sequence: TGTGCCAGCAGTTTTTCAGGGCACTCTGGAAACACCATATATTTT. This encodes CASSFSGHSGNTIYF.

The genes are TRBV12-3 or TRBV12-4 and TRBJ2-1, with no clear D. The V end lost 6 bases, the J end lost 8 bases, and 5 bases lay between the germline ends. This CDR3 is 10 amino acids long. CDR3 protein: CASSSYEQFF. The CDR3 bases are TGTGCCAGCAGCTCCTATGAGCAGTTCTTC.

This chain connects TRBV10-1 to TRBJ2-3, with TRBD2 matching 7 bases. Trimming at V came to 6 bases and at J to 4 bases, leaving 1 base not matched to a gene. This CDR3 is 12 amino acids long. Germline CDR1 and CDR2: WNHNN and SYGVQD (reference sequence). The CDR3 protein is CASSRGADTQYF. CDR3 bases: TGCGCCAGCAGCCGGGGGGCAGATACGCAGTATTTT.

This sequence joins TRBV11-2 and TRBJ1-1; no clear D. V lost 0 bases and J lost 3, with 5 bases in between. This CDR3 contains 13 residues. CDR1 is SGHAT, CDR2 FQNNGV, per germline. CDR3 DNA: TGTGCCAGCAGCTTAGATCTGTACACTGAAGCTTTCTTT. The encoded protein is CASSLDLYTEAFF.

The chain links TRBV5-5 to TRBJ1-2; D gene unclear. Germline-derived CDR1 and CDR2 are SGHKS and YYEKEE (reference sequence). V was pared by 0 bases and J by 1 base, with 10 bases between. The CDR3 length is 15 residues. As DNA, the CDR3 is TGTGCCAGCAGCTTGGCCCAGGCAATTAACTATGGCTACACCTTC. This codes for CASSLAQAINYGYTF. The full variable domain, with the rest looked up from reference TRBV5-5 and TRBJ1-2, is DAGVTQSPTHLIKTRGQQVTLRCSPISGHKSVSWYQQVLGQGPQFIFQYYEKEERGRGNFPDRFSARQFPNYSSELNVNALLLGDSALYLCASSLAQAINYGYTFGSGTRLTVV.

The CDR3 is CASSQSRTTNEKLFF. CDR3 bases: TGTGCCAGCAGCCAATCGCGAACAACTAATGAAAAACTGTTTTTT. V gene TRBV16 combines with J gene TRBJ1-4, with D uncertain. Looked up from germline, CDR1 is KGHSY and CDR2 is FQNENV. This CDR3 is built from 15 residues. V lost 0 bases and J 0 bases, leaving 5 bases between the germline ends.

This chain connects TRBV10-3 to TRBJ2-1; possibly TRBD2 for D (6 bases). This CDR3 is 18 amino acids long. Germline values: CDR1 ENHRY, CDR2 SYGVKD. V lost 11 bases, J lost 3 bases, and 29 bases lay in between. For the CDR3, the DNA is TGTGCCTCCCTAGGGAGGACTATCGACCTATTAGGCTACAATGAGCAGTTCTTC. Translation gives CASLGRTIDLLGYNEQFF.

The chain recombines TRBV5-6 with TRBJ2-1; 9 nucleotides line up with TRBD1. This CDR3 has 15 amino acids. V lost 0 bases, J lost 9 bases, and 7 bases stayed unmatched. The germline gives CDR1 SGHDT, CDR2 YYEEEE. This CDR3 is CASSLVGQGQGEQFF. The CDR3 DNA reads as TGTGCCAGCAGCTTGGTTGGCCAGGGACAGGGTGAGCAGTTCTTC.

The rearrangement links TRBV20-1 to TRBJ2-7; perhaps TRBD2 as D (6 bases). From germline, CDR1 is DFQATT and CDR2 SNEGSKA (reference sequence). This CDR3 is 14 amino acids long. V was clipped by 3 bases and J by 2 bases, with 14 bases between them. CDR3 coding DNA: TGCAGTGCTAGTAGGCAGGGAGGAACCTACGAGCAGTACTTC. This translates into CSASRQGGTYEQYF.

V is TRBV25-1 and J is TRBJ2-6, with 8 bases matching TRBD1. V was pared by 3 bases and J by 2 bases, with 6 bases of the junction left unmatched. The CDR3 extends over 17 amino acids. Germline V lookup: CDR1 MGHDK, CDR2 SYGVNS. The CDR3 nucleotides read TGTGCCAGCAGTGACAGACAGGGGAGTGCTGGGGCCAACGTCCTGACTTTC. Protein product: CASSDRQGSAGANVLTF.

The chain's CDR3 is CASSRTGTGYTDTQYF. The CDR3 DNA reads as TGTGCCAGCAGCCGTACCGGGACAGGGTACACAGATACGCAGTATTTT. The J gene is TRBJ2-3, the V gene TRBV5-4; 9 bases fit TRBD1. This CDR3 has 16 residues. Trimming removed 4 bases from V and 2 bases from J; junction bases left unmatched: 8. Per germline, CDR1 SGHNT and CDR2 YYREEE (reference sequence).

V is TRBV28 and J is TRBJ1-2, with D unclear. The V end lost 2 bases, the J end lost 4 bases, and 8 bases lay between the germline ends. This CDR3 has 13 residues. The germline CDR1 and CDR2 sequences are MDHEN and SYDVKM. CDR3 nucleotides: TGTGCCAGCAGTTTAAGGCAGGTCTATGGCTACACCTTC. Protein sequence: CASSLRQVYGYTF.

The J gene is TRBJ2-1, the V gene TRBV24-1, with D uncertain. The V end was cut by 4 bases, the J end by 3 bases, with 9 bases between. Per the germline V gene, CDR1 is KGHDR and CDR2 is SFDVKD. The CDR3 spans 14 residues. CDR3 region: CATSEEYNYNEQFF. CDR3 bases: TGTGCCACCAGTGAGGAGTACAACTACAATGAGCAGTTCTTC.

The rearrangement links TRBV28 to TRBJ1-2; TRBD1 aligns across 7 bases. CDR3 length: 15 amino acids. Germline V gives CDR1 MDHEN, CDR2 SYDVKM. Trimming at V came to 6 bases and at J to 5 bases, leaving 12 bases not matched to a gene. CDR3 in amino acids: CASSRRQGRWYGYTF. In nucleotides, the CDR3 is TGTGCCAGCAGCCGTAGACAGGGAAGGTGGTATGGCTACACCTTC.

The rearrangement joins TRBV5-1 to TRBJ1-1, with D hard to call. With 4 bases removed from V and 4 bases from J, the gap between germline ends came to 14 bases. Per the germline V gene, CDR1 is SGHRS and CDR2 is YFSETQ. This CDR3 spans 14 amino acids. CDR3 in amino acids: CASSNRPGGTEAFF. CDR3 sequence (DNA): TGCGCCAGCAGCAACCGACCCGGAGGCACTGAAGCTTTCTTT.

This sequence joins TRBV5-1 and TRBJ1-5, with D possibly TRBD1 on 5 matching bases. The germline V gene encodes CDR1 SGHRS and CDR2 YFSETQ. The CDR3 sequence is 15 residues long. The germline V and J ends were trimmed by 0 bases and 5 bases, with 12 bases remaining between them. The CDR3 coding sequence is TGCGCCAGCAGCTTGGATGGGGGGTCTCATCAGCCCCAGCATTTT. Protein sequence: CASSLDGGSHQPQHF.

V and J are TRBV19 and TRBJ2-2; 7 positions agree with TRBD1. CDR3 length: 15 amino acids. CDR1 is LNHDA and CDR2 is SQIVND in the germline V gene (reference sequence). J was trimmed by 3 bases and V by 5 bases; bases with no gene match: 6. CDR3 sequence reads: CASSPNRGYTGELFF. The CDR3 DNA is TGTGCCAGTAGTCCTAACAGGGGATACACCGGGGAGCTGTTTTTT.

CDR3 in amino acids: CASEPRDRRRRNQETQYF. The CDR3 bases are TGTGCCAGCGAACCTCGGGACAGGCGACGCCGTAACCAAGAGACCCAGTACTTC. The rearrangement joins TRBV10-3 to TRBJ2-5, with 8 nucleotides matching TRBD1. Germline V CDR1 and CDR2: ENHRY, SYGVKD. V lost 10 bases, J lost 0 bases, and 19 bases stayed unmatched. The CDR3 extends over 18 amino acids.

J is TRBJ2-2 and V is TRBV11-2; 8 bases line up with TRBD2. The V segment lost 6 bases and the J segment 7 bases; nucleotides outside the gene matches: 16. The CDR3 sequence is 17 residues long. The germline V gene has CDR1 SGHAT and CDR2 FQNNGV. Here the CDR3 DNA reads TGTGCCAGCAGTCCTCGCGGGGGAGCGGGAGTGGTCGGGGAGCTGTTTTTT. Its protein product is CASSPRGGAGVVGELFF.

The J gene is TRBJ1-2, the V gene TRBV24-1; D not resolved. The CDR3 loop spans 12 amino acids. Germline lookup yields CDR1 KGHDR and CDR2 SFDVKD. V gave up 5 bases and J gave up 9 bases, with 12 bases separating them. The DNA of the CDR3 is TGTGCCACCAGTGTTCAGGACGGGAGCTACACCTTC. Protein product: CATSVQDGSYTF.

The chain has TRBV3-1 (or the pseudogene TRBV3-2) and TRBJ2-2, with TRBD2 identical over 8 bases. There are 15 residues in the CDR3. Germline CDR1 reads LGHDT; CDR2 reads YNNKEL (reference sequence). J lost 7 bases, V lost 2 bases, and 6 bases had no gene match. The CDR3 region has the DNA TGTGCCAGCAGCCAACGCGGGGGGCGGAGCGGGGAGCTGTTTTTT. Protein sequence: CASSQRGGRSGELFF.

V and J are TRBV11-1 and TRBJ1-2; D is possibly TRBD1 (5 bases). CDR1 is SGHAT and CDR2 is FQDESV in the germline V gene (reference sequence). This CDR3 spans 15 amino acids. Trimming cost V 5 bases and J 4 bases, with 17 bases left between them. CDR3 sequence (DNA): TGTGCCAGCAGCCAAGACAGAAACAACCCCTATGGCTACACCTTC. As protein: CASSQDRNNPYGYTF.

This chain connects TRBV2 to TRBJ2-7, with D hard to call. The CDR3 is made up of 12 amino acids. From germline, CDR1 is SNHLY and CDR2 FYNNEI. V lost 3 bases to trimming and J lost 2 bases, with 5 bases between them. As DNA, the CDR3 is TGTGCCAGCAGTGATTCTGCCTACGAGCAGTACTTC. The encoded protein is CASSDSAYEQYF.

The CDR3 region is CASGDKAYEQYF. The DNA of the CDR3 is TGTGCCAGCGGGGACAAGGCCTACGAGCAGTACTTC. The chain carries TRBV6-5 and TRBJ2-7, with D possibly being TRBD1 (6 bases). Germline V gene lookup returns CDR1 MNHEY and CDR2 SVGAGI. V lost 8 bases to trimming and J lost 2 bases, with 10 bases between them. The length of the CDR3 is 12 residues.

Comments on this clone: The same CDR3 also results from other DNA sequences found in this sample. The rearrangement links TRBV7-8 to TRBJ1-2, with a possible D match to TRBD1 (5 bases). CDR1 is SGHVS, CDR2 FQNEAQ, per germline. The CDR3 sequence is 14 residues long. V gave up 5 bases and J gave up 3 bases, with 13 bases separating them. The CDR3 nucleotides are TGTGCCAGCAGCGTTCAGGGTGGGGACTATGGCTACACCTTC. Translation: CASSVQGGDYGYTF.

The rearrangement uses TRBV5-4 and TRBJ2-1; 7 nucleotides align to TRBD1. Germline V gene data show CDR1 as SGHNT and CDR2 as YYREEE (reference sequence). The CDR3 is 13 amino acids. The J segment lost 7 bases and the V segment lost 4 bases, leaving 5 bases of the junction unmatched. CDR3 bases: TGTGCCAGCAGCCCCAACAGGGGTAATGAGCAGTTCTTC. This sequence encodes CASSPNRGNEQFF.